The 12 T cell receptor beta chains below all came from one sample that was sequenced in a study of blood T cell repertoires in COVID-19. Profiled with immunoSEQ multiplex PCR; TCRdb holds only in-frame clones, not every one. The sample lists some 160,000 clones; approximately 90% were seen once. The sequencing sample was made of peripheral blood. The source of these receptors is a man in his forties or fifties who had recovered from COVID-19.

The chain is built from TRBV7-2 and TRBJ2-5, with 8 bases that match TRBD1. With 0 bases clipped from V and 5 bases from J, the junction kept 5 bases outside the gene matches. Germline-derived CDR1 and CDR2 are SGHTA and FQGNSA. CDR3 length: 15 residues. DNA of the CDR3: TGTGCCAGCAGCTTAGCCAGGGGGCAGGGGGAGACCCAGTACTTC. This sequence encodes CASSLARGQGETQYF.

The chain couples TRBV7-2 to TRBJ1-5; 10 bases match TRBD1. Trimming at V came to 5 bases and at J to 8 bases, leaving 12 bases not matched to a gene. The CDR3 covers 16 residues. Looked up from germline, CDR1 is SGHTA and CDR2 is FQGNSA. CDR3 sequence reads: CASSPGVGQGVKPQHF. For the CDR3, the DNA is TGTGCCAGCAGCCCTGGGGTAGGACAGGGGGTGAAGCCCCAGCATTTT.

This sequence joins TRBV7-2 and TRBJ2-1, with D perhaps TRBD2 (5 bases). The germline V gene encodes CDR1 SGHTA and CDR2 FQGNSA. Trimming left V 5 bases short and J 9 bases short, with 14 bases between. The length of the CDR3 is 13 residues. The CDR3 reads CASSGSSRFEQFF. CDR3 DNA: TGTGCCAGCAGCGGGAGTTCGAGATTTGAGCAGTTCTTC.

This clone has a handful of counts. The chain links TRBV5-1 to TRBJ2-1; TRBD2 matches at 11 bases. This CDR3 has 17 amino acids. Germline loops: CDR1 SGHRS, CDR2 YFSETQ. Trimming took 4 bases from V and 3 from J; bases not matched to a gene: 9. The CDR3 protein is CASSVGTSGDFYNEQFF. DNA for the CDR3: TGCGCCAGCAGCGTAGGGACTAGCGGAGACTTCTACAATGAGCAGTTCTTC.

Written as DNA, the CDR3 is TGTGCCAGCAGCTTCAGTTCAGATACGCAGTATTTT. It yields the protein CASSFSSDTQYF. V usage is TRBV11-3 and J usage is TRBJ2-3; the D is unclear. Trimming took off 3 bases at V and 4 bases at J, with 5 bases between the two ends. The CDR3 is made up of 12 amino acids. Germline V gene data show CDR1 as SGHNT and CDR2 as YENEEA.

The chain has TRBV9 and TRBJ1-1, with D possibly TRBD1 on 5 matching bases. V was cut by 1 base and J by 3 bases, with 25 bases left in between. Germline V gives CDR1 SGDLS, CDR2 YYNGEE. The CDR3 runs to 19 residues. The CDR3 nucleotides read TGTGCCAGCAGCGTATCCCTTTTGGGGGGAAGAGAGGAGGACACTGAAGCTTTCTTT. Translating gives CASSVSLLGGREEDTEAFF. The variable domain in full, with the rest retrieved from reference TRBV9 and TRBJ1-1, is DSGVTQTPKHLITATGQRVTLRCSPRSGDLSVYWYQQSLDQGLQFLIQYYNGEERAKGNILERFSAQQFPDLHSELNLSSLELGDSALYFCASSVSLLGGREEDTEAFFGQGTRLTVV.

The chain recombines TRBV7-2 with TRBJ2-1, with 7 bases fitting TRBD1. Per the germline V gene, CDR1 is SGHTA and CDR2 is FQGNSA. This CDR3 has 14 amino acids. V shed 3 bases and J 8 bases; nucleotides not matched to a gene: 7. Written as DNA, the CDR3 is TGTGCCAGCAGCTTCCGACAGGGTGGTGATGAGCAGTTCTTC. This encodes CASSFRQGGDEQFF.

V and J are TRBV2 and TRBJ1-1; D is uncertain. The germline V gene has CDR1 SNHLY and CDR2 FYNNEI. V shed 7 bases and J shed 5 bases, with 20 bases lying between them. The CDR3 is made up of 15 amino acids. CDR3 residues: CASTVSADAGTEAFF. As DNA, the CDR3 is TGTGCCAGCACGGTGTCAGCCGACGCGGGGACTGAAGCTTTCTTT.

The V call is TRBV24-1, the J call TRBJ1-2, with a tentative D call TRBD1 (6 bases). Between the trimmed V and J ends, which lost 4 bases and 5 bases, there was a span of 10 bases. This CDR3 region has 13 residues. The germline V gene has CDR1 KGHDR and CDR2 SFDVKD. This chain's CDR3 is CATSEQGFYGYTF. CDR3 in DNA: TGTGCCACCAGTGAACAGGGTTTTTATGGCTACACCTTC.

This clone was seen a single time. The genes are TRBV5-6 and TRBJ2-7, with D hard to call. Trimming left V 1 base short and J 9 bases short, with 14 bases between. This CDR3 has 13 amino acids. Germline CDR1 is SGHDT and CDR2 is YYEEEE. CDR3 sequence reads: CASSLSFDSAQYF. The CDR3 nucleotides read TGTGCCAGCAGCTTGTCTTTCGACTCCGCGCAGTACTTC.

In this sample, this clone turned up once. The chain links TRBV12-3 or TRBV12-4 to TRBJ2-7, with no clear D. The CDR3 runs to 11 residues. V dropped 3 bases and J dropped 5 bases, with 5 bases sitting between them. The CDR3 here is CASSLAHEQYF. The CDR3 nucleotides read TGTGCCAGCAGTTTGGCTCACGAGCAGTACTTC.

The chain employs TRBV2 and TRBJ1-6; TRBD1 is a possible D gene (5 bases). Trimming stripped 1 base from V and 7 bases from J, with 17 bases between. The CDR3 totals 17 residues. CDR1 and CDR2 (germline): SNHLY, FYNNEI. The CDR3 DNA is TGTGCCAGCAGTGAAGTTACAGGCGGCATAACCAATTCACCCCTCCACTTT. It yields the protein CASSEVTGGITNSPLHF.